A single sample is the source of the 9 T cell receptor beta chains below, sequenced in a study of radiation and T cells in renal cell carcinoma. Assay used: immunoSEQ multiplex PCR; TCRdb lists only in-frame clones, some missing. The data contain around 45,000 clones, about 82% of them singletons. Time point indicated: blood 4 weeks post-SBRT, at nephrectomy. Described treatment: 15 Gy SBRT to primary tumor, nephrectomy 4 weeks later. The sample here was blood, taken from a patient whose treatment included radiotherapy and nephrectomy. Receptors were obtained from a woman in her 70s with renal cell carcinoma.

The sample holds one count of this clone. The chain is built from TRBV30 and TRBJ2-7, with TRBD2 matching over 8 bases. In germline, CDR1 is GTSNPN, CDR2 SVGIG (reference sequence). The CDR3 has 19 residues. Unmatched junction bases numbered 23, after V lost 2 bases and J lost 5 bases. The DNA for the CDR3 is TGTGCCTGGAGTCTCGGGGGGGAACCCCGACTAGCCAGCCTCCACGAGCAGTACTTC. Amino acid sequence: CAWSLGGEPRLASLHEQYF.

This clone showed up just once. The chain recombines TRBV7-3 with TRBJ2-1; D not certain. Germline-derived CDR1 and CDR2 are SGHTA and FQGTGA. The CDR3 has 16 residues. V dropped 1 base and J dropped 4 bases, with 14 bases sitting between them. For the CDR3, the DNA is TGTGCCAGCAGCTTAAACCCCTCTGAGGTATACAATGAGCAGTTCTTC. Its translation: CASSLNPSEVYNEQFF. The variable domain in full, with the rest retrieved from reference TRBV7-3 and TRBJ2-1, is GAGVSQTPSNKVTEKGKYVELRCDPISGHTALYWYRQSLGQGPEFLIYFQGTGAADDSGLPNDRFFAVRPEGSVSTLKIQRTERGDSAVYLCASSLNPSEVYNEQFFGPGTRLTVL.

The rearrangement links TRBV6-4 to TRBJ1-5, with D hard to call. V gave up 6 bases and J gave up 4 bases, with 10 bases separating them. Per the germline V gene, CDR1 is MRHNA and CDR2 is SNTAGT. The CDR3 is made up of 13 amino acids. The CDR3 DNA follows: TGTGCCAGCAGCCCCGAGGGTAATCAGCCCCAGCATTTT. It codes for CASSPEGNQPQHF.

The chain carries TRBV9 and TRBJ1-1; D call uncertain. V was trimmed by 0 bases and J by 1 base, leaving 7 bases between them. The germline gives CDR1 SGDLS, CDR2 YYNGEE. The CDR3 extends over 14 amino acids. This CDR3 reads CASSVAFGNTEAFF. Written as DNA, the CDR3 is TGTGCCAGCAGCGTAGCGTTCGGGAACACTGAAGCTTTCTTT.

CDR3 region: CASSQPGQREKLFF. CDR3 sequence (DNA): TGCGCCAGCAGCCAGCCGGGACAGAGGGAAAAACTGTTTTTT. V and J are TRBV4-1 and TRBJ1-4; the match to TRBD1 covers 7 bases. Germline V gives CDR1 MGHRA, CDR2 YSYEKL. The CDR3 extends over 14 amino acids. After removal of 3 bases from V and 8 bases from J, the junction contained 6 bases not matched to a gene.

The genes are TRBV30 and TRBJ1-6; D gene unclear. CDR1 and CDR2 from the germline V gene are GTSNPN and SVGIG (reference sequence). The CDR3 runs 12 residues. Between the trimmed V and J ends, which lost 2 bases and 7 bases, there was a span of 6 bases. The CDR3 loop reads CAWSPENSPLHF. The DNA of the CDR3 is TGTGCCTGGAGTCCCGAGAATTCACCCCTCCACTTT.

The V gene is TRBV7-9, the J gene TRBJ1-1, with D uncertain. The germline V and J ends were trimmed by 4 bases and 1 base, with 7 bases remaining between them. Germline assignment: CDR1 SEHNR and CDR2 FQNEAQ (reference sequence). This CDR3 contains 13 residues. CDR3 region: CASSSTSNTEAFF. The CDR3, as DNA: TGTGCCAGCAGCTCCACATCGAACACTGAAGCTTTCTTT.

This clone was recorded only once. CDR3 amino acids: CASSVGSSLAGEFRDQYF. The CDR3 bases are TGTGCCAGCAGCGTAGGTAGTTCGCTAGCGGGAGAGTTCCGGGACCAGTACTTC. The V and J genes are TRBV9 and TRBJ2-5, with 10 bases that match TRBD2. This CDR3 contains 18 residues. Trimming took 0 bases from V and 10 from J; bases not matched to a gene: 18. Germline CDR1 reads SGDLS; CDR2 reads YYNGEE.

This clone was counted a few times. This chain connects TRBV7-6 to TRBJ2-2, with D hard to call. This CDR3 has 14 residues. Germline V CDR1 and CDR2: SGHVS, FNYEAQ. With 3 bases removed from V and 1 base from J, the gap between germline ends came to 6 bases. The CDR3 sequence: CASSLRQNTGELFF. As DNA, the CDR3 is TGTGCCAGCAGCTTGCGTCAGAACACCGGGGAGCTGTTTTTT.